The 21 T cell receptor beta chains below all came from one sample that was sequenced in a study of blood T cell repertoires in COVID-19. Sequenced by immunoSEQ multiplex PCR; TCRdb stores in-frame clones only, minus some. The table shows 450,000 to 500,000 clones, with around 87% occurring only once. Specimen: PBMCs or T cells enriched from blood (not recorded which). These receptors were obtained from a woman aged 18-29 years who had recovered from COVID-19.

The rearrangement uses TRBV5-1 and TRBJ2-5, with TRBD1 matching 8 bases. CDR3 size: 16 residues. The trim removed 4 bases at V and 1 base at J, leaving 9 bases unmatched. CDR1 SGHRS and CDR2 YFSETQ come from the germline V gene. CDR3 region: CASSGVQGAGQETQYF. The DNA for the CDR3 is TGCGCCAGCAGCGGAGTTCAGGGGGCGGGCCAAGAGACCCAGTACTTC.

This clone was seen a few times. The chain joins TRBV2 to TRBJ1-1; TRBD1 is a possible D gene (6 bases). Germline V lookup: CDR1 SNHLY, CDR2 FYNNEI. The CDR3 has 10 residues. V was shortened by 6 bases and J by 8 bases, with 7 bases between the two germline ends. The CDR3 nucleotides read TGTGCCAGCAGGGGGGCCGAAGCTTTCTTT. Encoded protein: CASRGAEAFF.

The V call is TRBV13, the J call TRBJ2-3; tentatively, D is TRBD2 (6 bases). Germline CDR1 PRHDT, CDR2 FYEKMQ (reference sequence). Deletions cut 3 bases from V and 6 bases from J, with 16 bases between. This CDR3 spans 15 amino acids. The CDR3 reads CASSFLWGEVDTQYF. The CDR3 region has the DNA TGTGCCAGCAGCTTCCTCTGGGGGGAGGTGGATACGCAGTATTTT.

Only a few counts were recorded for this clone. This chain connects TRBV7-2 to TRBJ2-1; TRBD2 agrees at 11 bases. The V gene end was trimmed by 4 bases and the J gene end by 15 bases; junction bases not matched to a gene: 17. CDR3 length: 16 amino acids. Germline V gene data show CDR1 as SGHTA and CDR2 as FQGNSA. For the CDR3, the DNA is TGTGCCAGCAGCTCCCTGAGACTAGCGGGAAGTGACAGGGCGTTCTTC. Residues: CASSSLRLAGSDRAFF.

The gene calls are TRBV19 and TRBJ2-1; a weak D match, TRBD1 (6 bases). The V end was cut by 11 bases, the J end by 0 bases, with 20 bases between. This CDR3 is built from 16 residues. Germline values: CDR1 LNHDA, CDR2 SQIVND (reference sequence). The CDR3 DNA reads TGTGCCTCCCAAGGGGGAGATACCAGCTCCTACAATGAGCAGTTCTTC. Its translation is CASQGGDTSSYNEQFF.

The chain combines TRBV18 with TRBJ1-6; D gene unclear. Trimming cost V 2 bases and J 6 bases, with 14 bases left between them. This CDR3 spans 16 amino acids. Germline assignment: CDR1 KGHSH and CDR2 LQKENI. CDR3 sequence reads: CASSPANLVFNSPLHF. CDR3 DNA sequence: TGTGCCAGCTCACCAGCCAACCTAGTCTTTAATTCACCCCTCCACTTT. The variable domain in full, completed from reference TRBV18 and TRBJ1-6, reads NAGVMQNPRHLVRRRGQEARLRCSPMKGHSHVYWYRQLPEEGLKFMVYLQKENIIDESGMPKERFSAEFPKEGPSILRIQQVVRGDSAAYFCASSPANLVFNSPLHFGNGTRLTVT.

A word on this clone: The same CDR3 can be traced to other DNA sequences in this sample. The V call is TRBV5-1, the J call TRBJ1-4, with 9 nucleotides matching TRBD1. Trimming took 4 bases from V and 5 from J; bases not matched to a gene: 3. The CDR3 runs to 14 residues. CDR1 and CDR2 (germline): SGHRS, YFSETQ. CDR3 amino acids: CASSLGTGNEKLFF. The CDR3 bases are TGCGCCAGCAGCCTGGGGACAGGGAATGAAAAACTGTTTTTT.

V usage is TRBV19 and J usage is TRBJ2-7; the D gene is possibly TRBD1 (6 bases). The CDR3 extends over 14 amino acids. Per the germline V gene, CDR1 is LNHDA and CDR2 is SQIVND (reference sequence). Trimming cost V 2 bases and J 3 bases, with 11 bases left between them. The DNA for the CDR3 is TGTGCCAGTAGTATAAGGACAGTGGGCTACGAGCAGTACTTC. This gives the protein CASSIRTVGYEQYF.

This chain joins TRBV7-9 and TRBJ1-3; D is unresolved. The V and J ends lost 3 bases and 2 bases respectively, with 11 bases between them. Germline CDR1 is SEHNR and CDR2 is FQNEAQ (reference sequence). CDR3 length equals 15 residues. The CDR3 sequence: CASSLGSGTGNTIYF. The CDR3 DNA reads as TGTGCCAGCAGCTTGGGGTCCGGGACTGGAAACACCATATATTTT.

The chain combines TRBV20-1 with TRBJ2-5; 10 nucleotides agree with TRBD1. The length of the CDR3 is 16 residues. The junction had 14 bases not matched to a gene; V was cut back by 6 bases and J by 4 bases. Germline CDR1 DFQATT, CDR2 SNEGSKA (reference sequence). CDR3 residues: CSASKPDRGVGETQYF. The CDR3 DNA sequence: TGCAGTGCGAGTAAACCGGACAGGGGGGTCGGAGAGACCCAGTACTTC.

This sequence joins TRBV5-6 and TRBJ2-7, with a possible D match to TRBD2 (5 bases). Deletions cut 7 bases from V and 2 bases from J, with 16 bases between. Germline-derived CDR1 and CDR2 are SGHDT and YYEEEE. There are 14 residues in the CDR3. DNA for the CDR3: TGTGCCAGCGGCTCCTTCGGGGTTACCTACGAGCAGTACTTC. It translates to CASGSFGVTYEQYF.

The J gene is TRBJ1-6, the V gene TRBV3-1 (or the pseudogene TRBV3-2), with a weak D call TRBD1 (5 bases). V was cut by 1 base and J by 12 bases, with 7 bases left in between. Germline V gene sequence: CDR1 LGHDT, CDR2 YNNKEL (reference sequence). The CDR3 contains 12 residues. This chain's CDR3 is CASSQAQGPLHF. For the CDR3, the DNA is TGTGCCAGCAGCCAAGCTCAGGGACCCCTCCACTTT.

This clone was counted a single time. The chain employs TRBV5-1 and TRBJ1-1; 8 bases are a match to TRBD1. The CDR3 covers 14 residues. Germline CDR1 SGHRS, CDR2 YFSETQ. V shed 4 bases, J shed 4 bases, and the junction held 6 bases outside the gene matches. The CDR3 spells CASSPGTGSTEAFF. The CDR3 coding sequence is TGCGCCAGCAGCCCTGGGACAGGCAGCACTGAAGCTTTCTTT.

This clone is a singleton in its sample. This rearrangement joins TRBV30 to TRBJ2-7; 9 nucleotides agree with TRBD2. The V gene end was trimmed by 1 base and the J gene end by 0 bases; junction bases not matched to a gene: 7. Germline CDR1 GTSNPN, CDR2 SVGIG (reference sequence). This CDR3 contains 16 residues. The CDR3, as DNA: TGTGCCTGGAGTGGTCTCTCTAGCGGGGCCTCCTACGAGCAGTACTTC. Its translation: CAWSGLSSGASYEQYF.

CDR3 in amino acids: CAISESGGAGGTLTQYF. In DNA form, the CDR3 reads TGTGCCATCAGTGAGTCGGGAGGAGCGGGGGGCACCCTTACGCAGTATTTT. The chain links TRBV10-3 to TRBJ2-3; 9 nucleotides match TRBD2. The CDR3 sequence is 17 residues long. The V segment lost 0 bases and the J segment 8 bases; nucleotides outside the gene matches: 12. CDR1 is ENHRY and CDR2 is SYGVKD in the germline V gene.

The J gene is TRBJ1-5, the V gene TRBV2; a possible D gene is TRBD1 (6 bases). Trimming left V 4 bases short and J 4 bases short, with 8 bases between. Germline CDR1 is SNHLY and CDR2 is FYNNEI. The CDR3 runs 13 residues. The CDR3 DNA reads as TGTGCCAGCAGTGCCACAGGGAATCAGCCCCAGCATTTT. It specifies CASSATGNQPQHF.

CDR3 DNA sequence: TGTGCCAGCAGCTTTTTGACTAGCGGGGGGACCGGGGAGCTGTTTTTT. Its protein is CASSFLTSGGTGELFF. This chain links TRBV5-6 with TRBJ2-2, with 13 nucleotides matching TRBD2. V shed 2 bases and J 5 bases; nucleotides not matched to a gene: 3. Germline V gene sequence: CDR1 SGHDT, CDR2 YYEEEE. CDR3 length: 16 amino acids.

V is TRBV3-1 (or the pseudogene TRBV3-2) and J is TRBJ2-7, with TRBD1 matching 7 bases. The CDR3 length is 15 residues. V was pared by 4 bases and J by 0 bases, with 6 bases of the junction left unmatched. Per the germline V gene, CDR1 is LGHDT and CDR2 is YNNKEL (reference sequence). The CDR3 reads CASSPTAGGSYEQYF. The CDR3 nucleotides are TGTGCCAGCAGCCCGACGGCAGGGGGCTCCTACGAGCAGTACTTC.

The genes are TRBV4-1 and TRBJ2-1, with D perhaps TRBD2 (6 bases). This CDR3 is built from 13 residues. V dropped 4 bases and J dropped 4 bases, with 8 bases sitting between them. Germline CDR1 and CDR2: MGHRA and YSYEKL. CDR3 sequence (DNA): TGCGCCAGCAGCCCGGGACTTTACAATGAGCAGTTCTTC. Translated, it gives CASSPGLYNEQFF.

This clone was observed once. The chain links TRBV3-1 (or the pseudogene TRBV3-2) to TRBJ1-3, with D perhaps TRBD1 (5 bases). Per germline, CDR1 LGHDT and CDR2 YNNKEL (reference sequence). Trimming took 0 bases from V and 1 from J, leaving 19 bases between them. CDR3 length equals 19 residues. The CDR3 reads CASSQDRQGGTMSGNTIYF. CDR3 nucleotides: TGTGCCAGCAGCCAAGATCGTCAAGGAGGGACGATGTCTGGAAACACCATATATTTT.

CDR3 nucleotide sequence: TGTGCCAGCAGCCCCCGACAGGGGGGACACAATGAGCAGTTCTTC. Its translation: CASSPRQGGHNEQFF. This sequence joins TRBV3-1 (or the pseudogene TRBV3-2) and TRBJ2-1; TRBD1 aligns across 9 bases. In germline, CDR1 is LGHDT, CDR2 YNNKEL (reference sequence). This CDR3 comprises 15 residues. V was clipped by 4 bases and J by 5 bases; unmatched bases: 6.